Here is one T cell receptor (beta chain) with its context. Treatment in this sample: roughly 18 received Ad26.COV2.S at low or high dose, single or two shots; about 5 received placebo; per-sample allocation not given. Sampling occurred on day 63 after the first vaccine or placebo injection. The CDR3 is made up of 16 amino acids. Per germline, CDR1 SGHRS and CDR2 YFSETQ. V was cut by 0 bases and J by 6 bases, with 17 bases left in between. This sample is drawn from a study of Ad26.COV2.S vaccination and SARS-CoV-2 variants. Clones were sequenced by immunoSEQ multiplex PCR, and TCRdb holds only the in-frame ones, with some missing. The sample contains 350,000 to 500,000 clones, roughly nine tenths of which appear only once.

This chain links TRBV5-1 with TRBJ2-3; D remains ambiguous. The TCR comes from a person aged 18-65 years who received the Ad26.COV2.S COVID-19 vaccine or a placebo. The starting material was peripheral blood, obtained in a trial of Ad26.COV2.S vaccine versus placebo. The CDR3 nucleotides are TGCGCCAGCAGCTTGGTTGCGACCACCCCCGCGGATACGCAGTATTTT. Encoded protein: CASSLVATTPADTQYF.